This T cell receptor beta chain was identified in a study of T cell responses to AZD1222 COVID-19 vaccine. Broader study findings: It was only a handful of AZD1222 recipients who were seropositive at baseline.

From germline, CDR1 is SGHRS and CDR2 YFSETQ. CDR3 length: 13 amino acids. V lost 3 bases, J lost 5 bases, and 11 bases lay in between. The data were produced by immunoSEQ multiplex PCR, yet TCRdb's version contains in-frame clones alone and is incomplete. This table has about 140,000 clones, about 91% appearing once. Regarding this clone: Its antigen is undetermined.

The V and J genes are TRBV5-1 and TRBJ2-5, with a tentative D call TRBD2 (6 bases). The source material was peripheral blood, sampled 28 days after the second AZD1222 dose. The source of this sequence is an adult who received the AZD1222 COVID-19 vaccine. CDR3 protein: CASSSTSRETQYF. Here the CDR3 DNA reads TGCGCCAGCAGCTCGACTAGTCGGGAGACCCAGTACTTC.